This T cell receptor beta chain was identified during a study of cytomegalovirus exposure and HLA in healthy donors. Study background: Drawn from HLA-typed donors, tens of millions of unique TCRs were held in an early data release. Among 350 to 500 genotyped donors, roughly 81% fell in the Caucasian-associated ancestry cluster. The study's findings and limits: About 150 TCR beta chains were listed as cytomegalovirus-associated. Of the V segments, some could not be distinguished, including TRBV6-2 and TRBV6-3, and were excluded.

The PCR ran on 60 Vbeta and 13 Jbeta primers. Clones were sequenced by immunoSEQ multiplex PCR, and TCRdb holds only the in-frame ones, with some missing. Of 85,000 to 120,000 clones in the sample, around 77% were seen once. This clone was seen a few times. Its cognate antigen is unknown. Losses at the gene ends were 5 bases for V and 0 bases for J; bases not matched to a gene: 4. The CDR3 length is 15 residues. Germline V gene lookup returns CDR1 MNHEY and CDR2 SVGAGI. Input material: PBMCs. This sequence joins TRBV6-5 and TRBJ2-3; TRBD1 matches at 8 bases. The receptor was derived from a male donor in good health and CMV-seropositive. The CDR3 loop is CASSLRDRSTDTQYF. In DNA, the CDR3 is TGTGCCAGCAGTCTCCGGGACAGGAGCACAGATACGCAGTATTTT.